This TCR beta chain was captured by sequencing in a study of T cell responses to AZD1222 COVID-19 vaccine. Broader study findings: Baseline serology detected seropositivity in only six or seven AZD1222 recipients. Without day 14 samples, only post-peak T cell repertoires were studied.

The junction had 7 bases not matched to a gene; V was cut back by 4 bases and J by 4 bases. The CDR3 loop spans 15 amino acids. The germline V gene encodes CDR1 LGHNA and CDR2 YNFKEQ. Profiling relied on immunoSEQ multiplex PCR, and the TCRdb table lists in-frame clones only, not all of them. Of some 130,000 clones in the sample, approximately 90% are singletons; the top ten hold 8% to 9.5%. Concerning this clone itself: What it binds is not known.

This specimen was peripheral blood, taken on day 0 of AZD1222 vaccination. This rearrangement joins TRBV4-2 to TRBJ2-3; 8 nucleotides align to TRBD2. This sequence was found in an adult in good health. The CDR3 is CASSRAGGVADTQYF. The CDR3, as DNA: TGTGCCAGCAGCCGGGCGGGAGGAGTGGCAGATACGCAGTATTTT.